This T cell receptor beta chain was retrieved from a study of cytomegalovirus exposure and HLA in healthy donors (dated by TCRdb to 2016 to 2017). Background on the whole study: In an earlier analysis of fewer than 750 of the donors, approximately 260 Gb of sequence data and 117 million unique TCR beta sequences from 150 million to 200 million T cells were reported. A later genetic analysis took genome-wide SNP genotypes for about three fifths of the 666 donors and used that subset as a discovery cohort. Because of strong linkage in the cohort, five DR-DQ haplotypes were treated as single units for association and clustering. An early release that covered about 640 HLA-typed donors contained 250 to 350 gigabases of sequencing data and 80 million or so unique TCR sequences. On average, about 200,000 unique TCR beta nucleotide sequences were sequenced per donor among 398 genotyped donors of the cohort, with around 19% of those sequences being non-productive. The study combined high-throughput TCR immunosequencing, statistical association of individual TCRs with disease status, and machine learning to predict cytomegalovirus infection status. The later analysis used no new phenotypic data to find candidate immune exposures, relying instead on TCR beta sequences and their occurrence across donors. To decide whether each TCR beta V gene segment behaved as functional or pseudogenic, an earlier analysis of some 570 of the donors relied on high-throughput TCR beta sequencing. The aim of the study was to test whether cataloging public T cell receptors could identify signatures of past pathogen exposure. Donor age, sex, ethnicity and CMV serostatus were compiled alongside the repertoire data. A later analysis re-analyzed previously published TCR beta repertoires from roughly 690 donors and added high-resolution HLA genotyping to study TCR occurrence patterns. All discovery cohort repertoires had been generated using a single sequencing platform. Besides the first cohort of around 670 subjects, a separate validation cohort made up of over 95 different subjects was used. Of the roughly 400 genotyped donors, around 81% fell in the genetic ancestry cluster associated with self-reported Caucasian donors. HLA typing included class I and class II loci at four-digit resolution. The study profiled the T cell repertoires of under 700 subjects by immunosequencing and related them to cytomegalovirus serostatus. Typing coverage differed by locus: A, B, C, DRB1 and DQB1 were typed in about 620-640 donors, DQA1 in 522, DPA1 in roughly 590, and DPB1 in roughly 470.

The cohort consisted of approximately 690 healthy bone marrow donors. Cohort members were all nominally healthy when sampled, although unrecorded immune exposures were likely present. The donor was CMV seropositive and belonged to the group of 270 or so seropositive cohort members. Each donor provided a peripheral blood sample, and peripheral blood mononuclear cells were used for TCR beta sequencing. Genomic DNA extraction from the blood cell samples was performed with the Qiagen DNeasy Blood Extraction Kit. V trim: 3 bases; J trim: 5 bases; unmatched bases: 13. CDR1 is given as LGHNA and CDR2 as YNFKEQ, both from the germline V gene. Counted from cysteine to phenylalanine, this CDR3 has 19 amino acids. Only CDR3 DNA remains: 57 bases, in frame from the first base. Of note for this clone: The antigen this receptor binds is unknown.

General findings and caveats noted by the study authors: Three of the identified cytomegalovirus-associated TCR beta chains were confirmed in vitro to be specific for cytomegalovirus antigens. The earlier analysis of about 600 of the donors excluded roughly 17 rarely observed V segments, including chromosome 9 orphons, because counts were too low. Several of the top co-occurrence clusters appeared to be linked to parvovirus B19, influenza, CMV and Epstein-Barr virus, according to a later analysis. The authors suggested that the approach could potentially be extended to other disease states and immunological phenotypes. Linkage disequilibrium might explain the correlated functional status among segregating V segments, but an unknown experimental factor could not be ruled out. A later genetic analysis reported fewer N-insertions in productive TCRs among donors in an Asian-associated ancestry cluster than the roughly 700-donor mean. According to a later analysis, TCR association rates differed among HLA loci, with DRB1 alleles showing the most associated TCRs and HLA-C alleles showing the fewest. HLA typing was unavailable for some donors at each locus, so association tests used only the typed subset. This cohort had only TCR beta chains sequenced, and the lack of alpha or paired-chain data limited which features could be detected. In an earlier analysis of more than 450 of the donors, most TCR beta V segments were observed in productive rearrangements about 90% or about 30% of the time, broadly matching IMGT annotations. In a later analysis, HLA-associated TCR beta chains showed more clonal expansion and lower generation probabilities than non-associated chains that were equally common. Most TCR sequences were observed very rarely across donors, whereas some public TCRs were present in many individuals. The 87-base-pair reads could not distinguish some IMGT-functional V segments, including TRBV6-2 and TRBV6-3, so those segments were excluded. V-gene and J-gene trimming of TCR beta chains was associated with a missense DCLRE1C variant in a later genetic analysis, and the association was replicated in an independent cohort. In a later analysis, most CMV-associated TCR beta chains were found to appear HLA-restricted, with HLA associations seemingly driven largely by CMV exposure. When HLA alleles, especially DR and DQ, strongly co-occurred, attributing TCR associations to individual alleles was difficult. A further reported finding was that TCR beta sequences accurately predicted the HLA-A and HLA-B alleles for most subjects in the first cohort. A cluster of highly shared sequence variants was judged likely to represent a technical artifact of the sequencing pipeline. In a later analysis, some 18,000 TCR beta sequences were associated with specific HLA alleles at a false discovery rate of 0.05. CMV serostatus was the only immune exposure information available for the cohort. In the study, around 150 TCR beta chains were listed as associated with cytomegalovirus. Sequencing depth was assumed to be roughly uniform across donors in the presence/absence analyses, though that assumption may not hold. Cytomegalovirus status was reported to be diagnosed by the classifier with high specificity and sensitivity in both the original and validation cohorts.

The library was prepared using the immunoSEQ multiplex PCR assay. The multiplex PCR relied on a mix of 60 forward primers for TCR Vbeta segments and 13 reverse primers for TCR Jbeta segments. Amplification of the CDR3 region of rearranged TCR beta genes was performed with a multiplex PCR assay on genomic DNA. The amplified TCR beta libraries were sequenced on the Illumina HiSeq System as 87-base-pair reads. Turning to the authors' computational methods: Across the roughly 600 repertoires, a later analysis counted tens of millions of unique TCR beta chains, some 11 million of which were shared by at least two donors. Raw reads were error-corrected and collapsed into unique sequences with a nearest-neighbor algorithm that merged closely related sequences to remove PCR and sequencing errors. V, D and J gene segments were assigned by aligning CDR3 sequences to IMGT reference sequences. Each retained sequence needed at least a six-nucleotide match to both a V gene segment and a J gene segment. A rearrangement counted as productive if the CDR3 had no stop codons and remained in frame with V and J, and every other rearrangement counted as non-productive. Following IMGT convention, CDR3 was defined as the stretch from the second conserved V-encoded cysteine to the conserved J-encoded phenylalanine. Sequences without an unambiguous match to a single V gene segment were excluded from the earlier analysis of about 640 of the donors. An earlier analysis of about 600 of the donors called V segments functional above 56.7% productive rearrangements and segregating when the between-donor standard deviation exceeded 5%. A statistical classification framework was built for diagnosing cytomegalovirus status from the catalog of TCR beta chain sequences. A later analysis assigned V and J genes by comparing TCR nucleotide sequences with IMGT/GENE-DB human TR gene sequences. The TCRdist pipeline was used in a later analysis to assign CDR3 sequences and most-parsimonious VDJ recombination scenarios. In a later analysis, each TCR beta chain was defined by its CDR3 amino acid sequence together with its V-gene family, and reads without a unique V-gene family were excluded. In a later analysis, approximately 640 highly shared, low-generation-probability nucleotide sequences were removed to address suspected cross-contamination and a sequencing artifact. For each public chain, a later analysis derived a clonal expansion index from normalized ranks of inferred template counts within each repertoire. A later analysis computed generation probabilities with a VDJ recombination model fitted to out-of-frame rearrangements, and checked the results against IGoR. A later analysis scored TCR-TCR, TCR-HLA and TCR-CMV co-occurrence with hypergeometric tests, applying a repertoire-size bias correction to TCR pairs. False discovery rates were estimated in a later analysis by permuting HLA or CMV assignments 20 times. In a later analysis, co-occurring TCRs were grouped using DBSCAN, with TCRdist sequence similarity added in when clustering inside HLA-allele-positive subsets. Repertoires with fewer than 30,000 or more than 120,000 public chains, plus five repertoires with anomalous nucleotide sharing, were excluded from co-occurrence clustering. Held by TCRdb, this immuneACCESS table contains in-frame sequences only and omits some clones. Under half of the omission traces to an unresolved V gene where checked; the cause of the rest is unknown. For V, J and clone size, that table is used; D and trimming come from the DNA. In this sample's table one finds some 31,000 clones. Jointly, the top ten make up approximately 3.6% of the sample.

This clonotype originated in a middle-aged woman in good health and CMV-seropositive. This receptor chain uses TRBV4-2 and TRBJ2-3, with TRBD2 identical over 14 junction bases. The sample comprised PBMCs. The CDR3 protein: CASSHDTTSGRALVDTQYF. The DNA is as follows: TGTGCCAGCAGCCACGATACGACTAGCGGGAGGGCCTTGGTAGATACGCAGTATTTT.